This TCR beta chain was recovered during a study of T cell repertoires in cytomegalovirus infection. Study at large: Indications came from public TCR beta signatures; they pointed to CMV infection and to a matching HLA type.

Study outcomes and limitations: HLA-C-restricted CMV clonotypes gave the most frequent clonotype in two of eight donors.

TCRdb redid the calling of the reads with MiXCR, one entry per CDR3 protein. The repertoire holds approximately 220,000 distinct CDR3 sequences, 35% to 40% seen once, with around 60% in the top ten. For this clonotype: The antigen is undetermined. At one end the junction does not follow the germline gene, possibly because of a read error.

In germline, CDR1 is LNHDA, CDR2 SQIVND (reference sequence). This CDR3 region has 16 residues. The sequence derives from a human donor in good health (CMV status not recorded). Some clones in this sample may be carry-over from other donors' samples. The chain has TRBV19 and TRBJ1-1; the match to TRBD1 covers 11 bases. This sample comprised CD8+ T cells from cultured PBMCs, obtained from culture after CMV antigen stimulation. The CDR3 loop is CVSSFWTGGFSPEAFF. The CDR3 DNA reads as TGTGTCAGTAGTTTCTGGACAGGGGGCTTTTCTCCTGAAGCTTTCTTT.